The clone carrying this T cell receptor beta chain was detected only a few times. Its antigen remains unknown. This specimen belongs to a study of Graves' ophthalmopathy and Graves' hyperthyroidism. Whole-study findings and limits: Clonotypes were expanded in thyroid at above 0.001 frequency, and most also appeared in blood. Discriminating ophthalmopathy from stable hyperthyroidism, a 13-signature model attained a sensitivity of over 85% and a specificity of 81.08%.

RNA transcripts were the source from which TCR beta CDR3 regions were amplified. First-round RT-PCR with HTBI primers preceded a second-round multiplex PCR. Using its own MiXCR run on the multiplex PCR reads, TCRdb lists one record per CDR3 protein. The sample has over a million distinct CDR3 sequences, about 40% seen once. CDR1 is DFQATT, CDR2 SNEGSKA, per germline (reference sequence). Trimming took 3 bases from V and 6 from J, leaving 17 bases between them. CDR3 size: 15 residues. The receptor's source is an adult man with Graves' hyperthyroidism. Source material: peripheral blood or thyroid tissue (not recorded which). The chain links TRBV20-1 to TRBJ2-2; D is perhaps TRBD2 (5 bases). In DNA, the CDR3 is TGCAGTGCTAGGAGGCACCTAGTTAGCGCCGGGGAGCTGTTTTTT. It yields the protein CSARRHLVSAGELFF.